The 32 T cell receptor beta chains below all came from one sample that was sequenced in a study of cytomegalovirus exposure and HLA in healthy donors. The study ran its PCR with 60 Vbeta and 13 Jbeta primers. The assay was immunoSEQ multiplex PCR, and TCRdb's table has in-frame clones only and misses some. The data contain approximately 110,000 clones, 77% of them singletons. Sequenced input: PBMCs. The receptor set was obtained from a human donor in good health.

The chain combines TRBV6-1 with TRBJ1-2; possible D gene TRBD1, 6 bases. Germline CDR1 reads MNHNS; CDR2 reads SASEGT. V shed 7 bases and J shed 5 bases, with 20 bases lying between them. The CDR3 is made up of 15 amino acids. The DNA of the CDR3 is TGTGCCAGCACCTTAACGACAGGAAACTTTTATGGCTACACCTTC. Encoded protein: CASTLTTGNFYGYTF.

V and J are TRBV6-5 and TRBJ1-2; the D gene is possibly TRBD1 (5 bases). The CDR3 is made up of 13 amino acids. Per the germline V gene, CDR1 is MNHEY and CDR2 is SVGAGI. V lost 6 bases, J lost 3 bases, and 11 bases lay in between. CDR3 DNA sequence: TGTGCCAGCAGCAACCAGGGTTACTATGGCTACACCTTC. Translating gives CASSNQGYYGYTF.

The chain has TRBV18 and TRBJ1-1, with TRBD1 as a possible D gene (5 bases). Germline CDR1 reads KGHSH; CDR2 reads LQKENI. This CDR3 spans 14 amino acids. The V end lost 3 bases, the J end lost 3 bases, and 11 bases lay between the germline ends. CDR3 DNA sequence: TGTGCCAGCTCACCGGGGCATGGTTACACTGAAGCTTTCTTT. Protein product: CASSPGHGYTEAFF.

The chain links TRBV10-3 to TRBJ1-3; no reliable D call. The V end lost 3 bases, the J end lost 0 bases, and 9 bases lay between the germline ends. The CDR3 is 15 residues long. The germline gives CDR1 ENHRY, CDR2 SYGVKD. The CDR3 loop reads CAISEGANSGNTIYF. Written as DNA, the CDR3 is TGTGCCATCAGTGAAGGAGCCAACTCTGGAAACACCATATATTTT.

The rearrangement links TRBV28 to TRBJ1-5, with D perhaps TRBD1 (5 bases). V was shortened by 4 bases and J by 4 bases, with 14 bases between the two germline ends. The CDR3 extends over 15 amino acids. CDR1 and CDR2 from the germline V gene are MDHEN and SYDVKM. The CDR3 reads CASSWTDRENQPQHF. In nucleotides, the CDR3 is TGTGCCAGCAGTTGGACCGACAGAGAAAATCAGCCCCAGCATTTT. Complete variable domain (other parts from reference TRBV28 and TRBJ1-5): DVKVTQSSRYLVKRTGEKVFLECVQDMDHENMFWYRQDPGLGLRLIYFSYDVKMKEKGDIPEGYSVSREKKERFSLILESASTNQTSMYLCASSWTDRENQPQHFGDGTRLSIL.

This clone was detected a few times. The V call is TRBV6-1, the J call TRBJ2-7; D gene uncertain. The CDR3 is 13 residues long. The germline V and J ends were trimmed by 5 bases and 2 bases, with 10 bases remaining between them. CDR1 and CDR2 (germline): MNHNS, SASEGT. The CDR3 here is CASSPSEPYEQYF. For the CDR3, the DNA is TGTGCCAGCAGTCCTTCGGAGCCCTACGAGCAGTACTTC.

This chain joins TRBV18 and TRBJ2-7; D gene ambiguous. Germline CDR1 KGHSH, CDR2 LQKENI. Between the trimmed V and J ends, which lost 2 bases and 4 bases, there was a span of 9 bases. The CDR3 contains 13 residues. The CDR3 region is CASSPRSSYEQYF. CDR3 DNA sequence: TGTGCCAGCTCACCAAGGAGCTCGTACGAGCAGTACTTC.

CDR3 nucleotides: TGTGCCAGTAGCACAGGGGCGCTCTCTGGAAACACCATATATTTT. This sequence encodes CASSTGALSGNTIYF. V is TRBV19 and J is TRBJ1-3, with 7 bases that match TRBD1. V was pared by 6 bases and J by 0 bases, with 5 bases of the junction left unmatched. The CDR3 has 15 residues. Per germline, CDR1 LNHDA and CDR2 SQIVND (reference sequence).

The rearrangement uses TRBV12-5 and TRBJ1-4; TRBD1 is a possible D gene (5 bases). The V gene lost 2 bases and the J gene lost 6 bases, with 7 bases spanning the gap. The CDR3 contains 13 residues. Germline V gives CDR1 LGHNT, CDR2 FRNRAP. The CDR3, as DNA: TGTGCTAGTGGTTTGTCCAGGGATGAAAAACTGTTTTTT. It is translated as CASGLSRDEKLFF.

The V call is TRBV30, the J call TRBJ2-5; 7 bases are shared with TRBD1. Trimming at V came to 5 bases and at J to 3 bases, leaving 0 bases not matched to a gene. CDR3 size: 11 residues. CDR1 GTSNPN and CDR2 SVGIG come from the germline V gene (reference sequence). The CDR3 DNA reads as TGTGCCTGGCAGGGGGAAGAGACCCAGTACTTC. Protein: CAWQGEETQYF.

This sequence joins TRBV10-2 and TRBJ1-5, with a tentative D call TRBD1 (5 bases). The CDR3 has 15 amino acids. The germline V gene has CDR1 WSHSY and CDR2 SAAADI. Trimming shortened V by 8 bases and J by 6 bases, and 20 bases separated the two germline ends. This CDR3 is CASSPVEGGGQPQHF. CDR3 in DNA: TGCGCCAGCTCCCCGGTTGAGGGCGGGGGTCAGCCCCAGCATTTT.

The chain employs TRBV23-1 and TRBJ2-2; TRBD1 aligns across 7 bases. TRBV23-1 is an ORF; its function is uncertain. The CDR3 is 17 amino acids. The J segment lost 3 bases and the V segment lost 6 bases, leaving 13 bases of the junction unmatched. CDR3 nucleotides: TGCGCCAGCAGCCAACCGGTCAGGACAGGACACACCGGGGAGCTGTTTTTT. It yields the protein CASSQPVRTGHTGELFF.

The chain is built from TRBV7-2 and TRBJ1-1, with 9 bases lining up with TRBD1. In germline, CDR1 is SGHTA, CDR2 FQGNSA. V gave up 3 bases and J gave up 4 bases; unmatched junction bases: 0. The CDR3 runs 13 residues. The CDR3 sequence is CASSLDRGTEAFF. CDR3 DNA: TGTGCCAGCAGCTTGGACAGGGGCACTGAAGCTTTCTTT.

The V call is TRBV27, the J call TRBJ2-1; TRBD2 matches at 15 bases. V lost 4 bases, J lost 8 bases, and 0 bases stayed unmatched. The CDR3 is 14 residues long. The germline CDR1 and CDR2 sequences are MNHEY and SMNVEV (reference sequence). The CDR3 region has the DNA TGTGCCAGCAGTTGGACTAGCGGGAGGGATGAGCAGTTCTTC. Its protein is CASSWTSGRDEQFF.

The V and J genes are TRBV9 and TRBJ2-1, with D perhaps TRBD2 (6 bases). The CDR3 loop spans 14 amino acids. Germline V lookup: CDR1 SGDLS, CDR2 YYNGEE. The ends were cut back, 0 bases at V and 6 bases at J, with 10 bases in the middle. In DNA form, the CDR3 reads TGTGCCAGCAGCGTAGCTGGAGGGACCAATGAGCAGTTCTTC. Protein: CASSVAGGTNEQFF.

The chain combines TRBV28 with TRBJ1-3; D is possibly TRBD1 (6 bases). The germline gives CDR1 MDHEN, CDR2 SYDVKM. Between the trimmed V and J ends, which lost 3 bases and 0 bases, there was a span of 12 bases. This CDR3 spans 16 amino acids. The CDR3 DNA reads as TGTGCCAGCAGTTTGGACAGCTTACTCTCTGGAAACACCATATATTTT. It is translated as CASSLDSLLSGNTIYF.

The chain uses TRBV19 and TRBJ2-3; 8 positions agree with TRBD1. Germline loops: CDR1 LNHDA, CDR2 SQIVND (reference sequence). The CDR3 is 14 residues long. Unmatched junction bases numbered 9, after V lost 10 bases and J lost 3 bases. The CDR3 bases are TGTGCCACTGGGGACCAGGGGGCAACAGATACGCAGTATTTT. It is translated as CATGDQGATDTQYF.

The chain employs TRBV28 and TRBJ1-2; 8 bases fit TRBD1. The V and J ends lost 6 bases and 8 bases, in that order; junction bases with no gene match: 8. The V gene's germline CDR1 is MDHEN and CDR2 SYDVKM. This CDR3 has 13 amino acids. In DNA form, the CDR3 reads TGTGCCAGCAGCCCGGACAGGGCCTTGGGCTACACCTTC. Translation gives CASSPDRALGYTF.

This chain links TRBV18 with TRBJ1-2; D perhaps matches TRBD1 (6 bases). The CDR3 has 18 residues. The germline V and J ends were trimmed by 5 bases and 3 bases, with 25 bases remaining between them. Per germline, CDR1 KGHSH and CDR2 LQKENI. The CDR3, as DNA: TGTGCCAGCTCAACGGACAGACTCCTTACCACCTCCCACTATGGCTACACCTTC. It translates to CASSTDRLLTTSHYGYTF.

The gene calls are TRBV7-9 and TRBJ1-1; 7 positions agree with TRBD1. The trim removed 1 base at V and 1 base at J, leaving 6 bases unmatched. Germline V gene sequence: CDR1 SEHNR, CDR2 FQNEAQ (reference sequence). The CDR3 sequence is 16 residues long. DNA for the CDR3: TGTGCCAGCAGCTTAGGCTTACAGGGGCAGAACACTGAAGCTTTCTTT. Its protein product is CASSLGLQGQNTEAFF.

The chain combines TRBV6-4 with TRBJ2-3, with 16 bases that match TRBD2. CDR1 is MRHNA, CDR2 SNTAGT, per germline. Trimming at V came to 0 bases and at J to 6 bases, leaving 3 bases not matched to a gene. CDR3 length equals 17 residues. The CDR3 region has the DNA TGTGCCAGCAGTGACTCCGGGACTAGCGGGAGGGGGGATACGCAGTATTTT. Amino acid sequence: CASSDSGTSGRGDTQYF.

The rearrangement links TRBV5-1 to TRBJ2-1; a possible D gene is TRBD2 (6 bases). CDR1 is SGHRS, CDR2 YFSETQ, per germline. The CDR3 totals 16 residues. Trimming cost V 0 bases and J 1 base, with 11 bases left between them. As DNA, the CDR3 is TGCGCCAGCAGCTTGGAGGGCGGGATTTCCTACAATGAGCAGTTCTTC. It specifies CASSLEGGISYNEQFF.

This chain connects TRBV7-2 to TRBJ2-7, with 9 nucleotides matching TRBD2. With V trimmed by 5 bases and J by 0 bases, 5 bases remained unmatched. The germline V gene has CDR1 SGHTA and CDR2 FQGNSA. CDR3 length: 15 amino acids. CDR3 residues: CASSAGGRDSYEQYF. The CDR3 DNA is TGTGCCAGCAGCGCGGGGGGGAGGGACTCCTACGAGCAGTACTTC.

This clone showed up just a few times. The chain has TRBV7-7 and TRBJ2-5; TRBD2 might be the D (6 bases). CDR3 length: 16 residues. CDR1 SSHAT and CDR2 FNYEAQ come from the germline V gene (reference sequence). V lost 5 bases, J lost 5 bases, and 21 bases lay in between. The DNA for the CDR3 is TGTGCCAGCAGCGTAAGGTCTGTGGGGAGGCCCGAGACCCAGTACTTC. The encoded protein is CASSVRSVGRPETQYF. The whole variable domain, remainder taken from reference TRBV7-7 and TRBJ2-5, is GAGVSQSPRYKVTKRGQDVTLRCDPISSHATLYWYQQALGQGPEFLTYFNYEAQPDKSGLPSDRFSAERPEGSISTLTIQRTEQRDSAMYRCASSVRSVGRPETQYFGPGTRLLVL.

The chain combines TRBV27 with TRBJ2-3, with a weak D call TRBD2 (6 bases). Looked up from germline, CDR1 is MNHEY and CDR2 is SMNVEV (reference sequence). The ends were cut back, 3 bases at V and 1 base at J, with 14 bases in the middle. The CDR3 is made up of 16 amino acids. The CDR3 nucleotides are TGTGCCAGCAGTTTGCGGGACCTCGGCGGCACAGATACGCAGTATTTT. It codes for CASSLRDLGGTDTQYF.

DNA of the CDR3: TGTGCCAGTAGTAGAGTCCGGGACTCATACAATGAGCAGTTCTTC. As protein: CASSRVRDSYNEQFF. This chain uses TRBV19 with TRBJ2-1, with D possibly being TRBD2 (6 bases). The germline V gene has CDR1 LNHDA and CDR2 SQIVND (reference sequence). CDR3 length: 15 residues. The ends were cut back, 4 bases at V and 4 bases at J, with 14 bases in the middle.

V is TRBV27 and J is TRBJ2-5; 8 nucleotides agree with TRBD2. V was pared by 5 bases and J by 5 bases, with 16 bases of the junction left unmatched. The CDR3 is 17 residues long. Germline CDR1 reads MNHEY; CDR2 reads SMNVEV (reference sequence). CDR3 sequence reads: CASSTYFAPTGGETQYF. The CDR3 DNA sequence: TGTGCCAGCAGTACATATTTCGCCCCCACGGGGGGGGAGACCCAGTACTTC.

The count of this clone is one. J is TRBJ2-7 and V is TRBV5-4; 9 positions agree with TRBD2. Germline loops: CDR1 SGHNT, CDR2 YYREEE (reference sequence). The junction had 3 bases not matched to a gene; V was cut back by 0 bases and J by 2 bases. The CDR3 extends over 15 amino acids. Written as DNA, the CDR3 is TGTGCCAGCAGCTTGGTGGGCGGGAGGGCCTACGAGCAGTACTTC. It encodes CASSLVGGRAYEQYF.

CDR3 sequence: CASSLDLMNTGELFF. The DNA of the CDR3 is TGTGCCAGCAGCCTTGACTTAATGAACACCGGGGAGCTGTTTTTT. This chain joins TRBV11-2 and TRBJ2-2; D gene ambiguous. Germline CDR1 is SGHAT and CDR2 is FQNNGV. V was pared by 5 bases and J by 1 base, with 11 bases between. The CDR3 spans 15 residues.

CDR3 coding DNA: TGCGCCAGCAGCCAAAAGCTAGGAATCGGTAGCTACACCTTC. Translation: CASSQKLGIGSYTF. V usage is TRBV4-1 and J usage is TRBJ1-2; no clear D. CDR3 length equals 14 residues. V dropped 2 bases and J dropped 9 bases, with 16 bases sitting between them. The germline V gene has CDR1 MGHRA and CDR2 YSYEKL.

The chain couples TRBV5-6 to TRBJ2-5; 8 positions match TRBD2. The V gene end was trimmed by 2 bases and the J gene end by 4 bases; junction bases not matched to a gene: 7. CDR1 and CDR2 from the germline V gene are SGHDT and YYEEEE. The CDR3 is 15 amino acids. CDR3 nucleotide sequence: TGTGCCAGCAGCTTCGGGGGGGGGACTAGAGAGACCCAGTACTTC. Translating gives CASSFGGGTRETQYF.

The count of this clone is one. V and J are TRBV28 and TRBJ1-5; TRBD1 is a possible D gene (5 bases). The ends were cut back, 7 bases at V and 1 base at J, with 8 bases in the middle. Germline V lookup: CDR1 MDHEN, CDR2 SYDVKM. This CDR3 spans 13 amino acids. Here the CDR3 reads CASTSGSNQPQHF. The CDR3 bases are TGTGCCAGCACCTCAGGGAGCAATCAGCCCCAGCATTTT.